The sequence of this T cell receptor beta chain was determined in a study of Tregs in tolerant kidney transplant recipients. Background on the study: The nonmyeloablative bone marrow transplants came from related graft donors, with transient mixed chimerism.

Unstimulated Tregs (CD4+CD25+CD127-) and CD4+CD25- non-Tregs were sorted from PBMCs. Regulatory T cells were sorted from thawed PBMCs rested overnight at 37°C with 200 IU/ml IL-2. The CDR3 runs 13 residues. Germline values: CDR1 MNHEY, CDR2 SVGAGI. The ends were cut back, 8 bases at V and 2 bases at J, with 12 bases in the middle. Sequencing used immunoSEQ multiplex PCR; TCRdb keeps in-frame clones, though not all of them. The sample has over 50,000 clones; approximately 83% are singletons. The receptor was derived from a human donor who received a combined kidney and bone marrow transplant. The sequenced sample was Tregs from blood, obtained before the transplant. This chain links TRBV6-5 with TRBJ1-2, with D possibly matching TRBD1 (6 bases). Here the CDR3 reads CASGEGGNYGYTF. The CDR3 bases are TGTGCCAGCGGGGAGGGGGGCAACTATGGCTACACCTTC.